This T cell receptor (beta chain) was documented in a study of blood T cell repertoires in COVID-19. Study-wide context: Samples representing acute and convalescent COVID-19 were sourced from the United States, Italy and Spain. PBMCs, B-cell-depleted T cells, or T cells provided the cDNA or gDNA that made up the material.

The CDR3 is made up of 16 amino acids. Germline V lookup: CDR1 MNHEY, CDR2 SVGAGI. V was cut by 0 bases and J by 9 bases, with 21 bases left in between. The data were produced by immunoSEQ multiplex PCR, yet TCRdb's version contains in-frame clones alone and is incomplete. The sample consists of some 93,000 clones, approximately 80% of them appearing once. Specimen: peripheral blood. The J gene is TRBJ2-7, the V gene TRBV6-5, with D unresolved. The receptor was derived from a man between 65 and 85 years old with acute or convalescent COVID-19. This CDR3 is CASSYSPVVRSLRQYF. The CDR3 DNA sequence: TGTGCCAGCAGTTACTCGCCGGTGGTTAGATCGTTACGGCAGTACTTC.